The present entry profiles one TCR beta chain with its context. As yet, its antigen is unknown. The data were produced by immunoSEQ multiplex PCR, yet TCRdb's version contains in-frame clones alone and is incomplete. The sample lists some 76,000 clones, 92% occurring once. The sample originates from a study of OX40 agonist ivuxolimab in advanced cancers. General study points: Some nonresponders additionally presented with little normalized T-cell clonal expansion. Among T cells, CD8+ cells averaged more expanded clones than CD4+ cells.

The V end lost 3 bases, the J end lost 4 bases, and 3 bases lay between the germline ends. Germline V gene lookup returns CDR1 SGHTA and CDR2 FQGNSA. This CDR3 spans 11 amino acids. Sequencing used CD4+ or CD8+ T cells sorted from blood, obtained in a trial of the OX40 agonist ivuxolimab. The sequence was obtained from an adult with an advanced solid tumor such as melanoma, head and neck, liver or kidney cancer. The chain has TRBV7-2 and TRBJ2-5, with no clear D. CDR3 loop: CASSFGETQYF. CDR3 nucleotide sequence: TGTGCCAGCAGCTTTGGAGAGACCCAGTACTTC.